Below are 11 T cell receptor beta chains sequenced from a single sample in a study of cytomegalovirus exposure and HLA in healthy donors. PCR used 60 Vbeta primers and 13 Jbeta primers. TCRdb's copy holds only in-frame clones and misses some; the assay was immunoSEQ multiplex PCR. The table lists about 120,000 clones, over 70% of them singletons. Sequenced sample: PBMCs. The receptors originated from a woman aged 40 to 50 in good health and CMV-seropositive.

The chain uses TRBV28 and TRBJ2-7; 12 nucleotides line up with TRBD2. Per the germline V gene, CDR1 is MDHEN and CDR2 is SYDVKM. The ends lost 5 bases at V and 0 bases at J; junction bases unmatched: 17. The CDR3 extends over 20 amino acids. This CDR3 is CASSPLPTLAGGPHSYEQYF. The CDR3 coding sequence is TGTGCCAGCAGTCCCCTCCCCACTCTAGCGGGGGGGCCTCACTCCTACGAGCAGTACTTC.

This clone was counted only a few times. The V and J genes are TRBV5-1 and TRBJ2-3, with D perhaps TRBD1 (6 bases). V was trimmed by 0 bases and J by 1 base, leaving 9 bases between them. This CDR3 spans 15 amino acids. The V gene's germline CDR1 is SGHRS and CDR2 YFSETQ. CDR3: CASSLVDSRTDTQYF. DNA of the CDR3: TGCGCCAGCAGCTTGGTGGACAGTCGCACAGATACGCAGTATTTT.

The chain couples TRBV6-6 to TRBJ2-5; TRBD2 agrees at 9 bases. CDR3 length: 13 residues. Germline V lookup: CDR1 MNHNY, CDR2 SVGAGI (reference sequence). The trim removed 11 bases at V and 5 bases at J, leaving 9 bases unmatched. This CDR3 reads CAGGERGAETQYF. The CDR3 DNA reads as TGTGCCGGCGGCGAGCGGGGGGCGGAGACCCAGTACTTC.

The J gene is TRBJ2-3, the V gene TRBV7-9, with 7 bases matching TRBD1. Trimming cost V 5 bases and J 2 bases; bases outside gene matches: 10. The germline CDR1 and CDR2 sequences are SEHNR and FQNEAQ (reference sequence). The length of the CDR3 is 16 residues. The CDR3 protein is CASSPRDSPTTDTQYF. The CDR3 DNA follows: TGTGCCAGCAGCCCCAGGGACAGCCCCACCACAGATACGCAGTATTTT.

The CDR3 sequence is CASSLASLAGGLRNTGELFF. CDR3 in DNA: TGTGCCAGCAGCTTAGCTAGTCTAGCGGGAGGGCTTAGAAACACCGGGGAGCTGTTTTTT. The rearrangement links TRBV7-2 to TRBJ2-2, with 12 bases lining up with TRBD2. Germline V gene sequence: CDR1 SGHTA, CDR2 FQGNSA. The CDR3 extends over 20 amino acids. J was trimmed by 2 bases and V by 0 bases; bases with no gene match: 10.

The rearrangement links TRBV11-2 to TRBJ2-1, with TRBD2 identical over 14 bases. The CDR3 contains 16 residues. Germline lookup yields CDR1 SGHAT and CDR2 FQNNGV. V trimming: 5 bases; J trimming: 8 bases; junction bases outside the gene matches: 8. CDR3 in DNA: TGTGCCAGCAGCATGACTAGCGGGAGGGCCCGGCATGAGCAGTTCTTC. Protein product: CASSMTSGRARHEQFF.

This chain uses TRBV5-4 with TRBJ1-2; a possible D gene is TRBD1 (5 bases). Germline CDR1 is SGHNT and CDR2 is YYREEE (reference sequence). The CDR3 is made up of 13 amino acids. Trimming stripped 1 base from V and 3 bases from J, with 7 bases between. The DNA for the CDR3 is TGTGCCAGCAGCTTGCGGGGGTACTATGGCTACACCTTC. Its translation: CASSLRGYYGYTF.

The chain joins TRBV4-3 to TRBJ2-7; D is perhaps TRBD1 (5 bases). V lost 0 bases and J 3 bases, leaving 12 bases between the germline ends. Looked up from germline, CDR1 is LGHNA and CDR2 is YSLEER. The CDR3 runs to 15 residues. The CDR3 nucleotides are TGCGCCAGCAGCCAAGAGGGGCAGGGCGGCTACGAGCAGTACTTC. This codes for CASSQEGQGGYEQYF.

The count of this clone is one. The chain uses TRBV2 and TRBJ2-7; D not certain. V lost 2 bases and J 5 bases, leaving 4 bases between the germline ends. The CDR3 is 11 residues long. CDR1 and CDR2 from the germline V gene are SNHLY and FYNNEI. CDR3 nucleotides: TGTGCCAGCAGTGAATTCGACGAGCAGTACTTC. This codes for CASSEFDEQYF.

CDR3 loop: CASSSSGGYGYTF. The CDR3 coding sequence is TGTGCCAGCAGTTCCTCCGGGGGTTATGGCTACACCTTC. V usage is TRBV6-6 and J usage is TRBJ1-2, with a possible D match to TRBD1 (5 bases). Trimming left V 4 bases short and J 5 bases short, with 11 bases between. The CDR3 covers 13 residues. CDR1 is MNHNY, CDR2 SVGAGI, per germline (reference sequence).

V gene TRBV2 combines with J gene TRBJ2-2; 12 nucleotides align to TRBD1. V lost 6 bases and J lost 6; bases outside the gene matches: 5. Germline assignment: CDR1 SNHLY and CDR2 FYNNEI. The CDR3 is 15 residues long. The CDR3 sequence: CASSGTGGEAGELFF. The CDR3 coding sequence is TGTGCCAGCAGCGGGACAGGGGGCGAAGCCGGGGAGCTGTTTTTT.